This TCR beta chain stems from a study of T cell repertoires in aging, cancer and after chemotherapy. Study-wide context: Patients with chronic lymphocytic leukemia were sampled before and after fludarabine- or bendamustine-based chemotherapy.

Peripheral blood genomic DNA, not sorted cells or RNA, was the template. Findings and limits, study-wide: Healthy donors lost TCR diversity with age mainly through richness, cancer patients through richness and evenness.

Note on this clonotype: Its antigen is not known.

The CDR3 extends over 17 amino acids. V lost 7 bases, J lost 4 bases, and 25 bases lay in between. CDR1 is MNHNY, CDR2 SVGAGI, per germline (reference sequence). Multiplex touch-down PCR with TRB-A/B primers amplified rearranged V-D-J TRB sequences. Via MiXCR, TCRdb re-called the multiplex PCR reads, giving one row per CDR3 protein. The sample has several thousand distinct CDR3 sequences; around 20% are singletons. This TCR came from a human donor with a blood cancer. Material: blood. J is TRBJ1-2 and V is TRBV6-6; D is possibly TRBD1 (5 bases). The CDR3 loop is CASNKIAGGTEGYGYTF. As DNA, the CDR3 is TGTGCCAGCAACAAGATAGCGGGCGGGACCGAAGGCTATGGCTACACCTTC.